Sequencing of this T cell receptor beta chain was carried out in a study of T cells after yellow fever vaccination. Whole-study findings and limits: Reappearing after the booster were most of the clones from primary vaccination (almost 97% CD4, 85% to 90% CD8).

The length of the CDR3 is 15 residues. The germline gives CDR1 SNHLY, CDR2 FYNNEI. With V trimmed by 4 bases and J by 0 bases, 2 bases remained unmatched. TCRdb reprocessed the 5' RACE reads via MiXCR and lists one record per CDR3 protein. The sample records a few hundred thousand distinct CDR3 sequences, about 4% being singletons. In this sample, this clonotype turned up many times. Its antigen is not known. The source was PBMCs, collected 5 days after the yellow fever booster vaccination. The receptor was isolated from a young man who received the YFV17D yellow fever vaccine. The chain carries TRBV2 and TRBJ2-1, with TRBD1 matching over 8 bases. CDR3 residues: CASSGTGSSYNEQFF. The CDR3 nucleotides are TGTGCCAGCAGTGGGACAGGGAGCTCCTACAATGAGCAGTTCTTC.